The clone carrying this T cell receptor (beta chain) has more than one count but fewer than ten. This sample was taken from a study of blood T cells in healthy people across ages. A second PCR, run for roughly 7 to 12 cycles, used a sample-barcoded 5' primer plus a J-beta primer mix. Sequencing yielded, for each sample, at least 3 million paired-end reads carrying CDR3. In TCRdb, the 5' RACE reads were re-called with MiXCR into one record per CDR3 protein. The sample has 500,000 to 550,000 distinct CDR3 sequences, 24% seen once. Separately, the same data were catalogued under a study of T cells of mothers and their children.

This TCR came from a boy aged 5 to 17 in good health. The material sequenced was blood.

CDR3 loop: CASSLTPPQPQHF. The CDR3 DNA sequence: TGTGCCAGCAGTTTGACACCCCCTCAGCCCCAGCATTTT. The V call is TRBV27, the J call TRBJ1-5; D gene ambiguous. The CDR3 runs to 13 residues. In germline, CDR1 is MNHEY, CDR2 SMNVEV (reference sequence). V shed 3 bases and J shed 6 bases, with 9 bases lying between them.